The sequence of this T cell receptor beta chain was determined in a study of control samples from healthy donors and cancer patients. This CDR3 is 14 amino acids long. Germline V gene data show CDR1 as LNHDA and CDR2 as SQIVND (reference sequence). V was clipped by 7 bases and J by 6 bases; unmatched bases: 5. The data were produced by immunoSEQ multiplex PCR, yet TCRdb's version contains in-frame clones alone and is incomplete. This sample has 40,000 to 55,000 clones, with approximately 89% found just once. This sequence was found in a man aged 40-49 years with colorectal cancer. The sequenced sample consisted of PBMCs. The chain recombines TRBV19 with TRBJ2-1; 11 bases align to TRBD2. Here the CDR3 DNA reads TGTGCCAGTACGACTAGCGGGACAATCAATGAGCAGTTCTTC. Its translation: CASTTSGTINEQFF.